This TCR beta chain was identified during a study of blood T cells in healthy people across ages. Isolation recovered at least 7 million PBMCs from every sample. A sample-barcoded 5' primer and a J-beta primer mix were used in a second PCR of roughly 6 to 11 cycles. Each cDNA molecule received a tag from a template-switch adaptor that had 12 random nucleotides. In TCRdb, the 5' RACE reads were re-called with MiXCR into one record per CDR3 protein. The sample carries more than 650,000 distinct CDR3 sequences, 22% recorded once. This clonotype was picked up a small number of times. The V gene end was trimmed by 4 bases and the J gene end by 8 bases; junction bases not matched to a gene: 8. The length of the CDR3 is 14 residues. CDR1 is KGHDR, CDR2 SFDVKD, per germline.

The chain uses TRBV24-1 and TRBJ1-2; TRBD1 matches at 8 bases. The material sequenced was blood. The clonotype comes from a man in his sixties or seventies in good health. The CDR3 nucleotides read TGTGCCACCAGTGAGCAGGGGGCGCGGAGAGGCTACACCTTC. Its translation is CATSEQGARRGYTF.